The 25 T cell receptor beta chains below all came from one sample that was sequenced in a study of T cells after yellow fever vaccination. In TCRdb, the 5' RACE reads were re-called with MiXCR into one record per CDR3 protein. The table lists 150,000 or so distinct CDR3 sequences, about 7% of them singletons. The sample here was CD4+ T cells sorted from PBMCs, taken less than 6 days after the first yellow fever vaccination. All receptors come from a man younger than 35 who received the YFV17D yellow fever vaccine.

V gene TRBV5-6 combines with J gene TRBJ2-3; 11 bases map to TRBD2. Germline loops: CDR1 SGHDT, CDR2 YYEEEE. The CDR3 consists of 14 residues. J gave up 7 bases and V 4 bases, and 5 bases lay outside the gene matches. Written as DNA, the CDR3 is TGTGCCAGCAGCCACCTAGCGGGGGGTAATACGCAGTATTTT. This gives the protein CASSHLAGGNTQYF.

This clonotype was counted a few times. The V gene is TRBV20-1, the J gene TRBJ2-7; 7 bases line up with TRBD1. Germline V CDR1 and CDR2: DFQATT, SNEGSKA (reference sequence). This CDR3 region has 14 residues. Germline trimming cut 5 bases from V and 0 bases from J; bases unmatched to any gene: 7. For the CDR3, the DNA is TGCAGTGCTGGACCGGGACAGAGCTCCTACGAGCAGTACTTC. Translated: CSAGPGQSSYEQYF.

This clonotype has a handful of counts. This chain joins TRBV24-1 and TRBJ2-3; unclear D gene. Germline lookup yields CDR1 KGHDR and CDR2 SFDVKD. Trimming removed 6 bases from V and 0 bases from J, with 9 bases in between. The CDR3 loop spans 14 amino acids. This CDR3 is CATSSSASTDTQYF. CDR3 nucleotide sequence: TGTGCCACCAGTTCAAGTGCTAGCACAGATACGCAGTATTTT.

This clonotype came up once. A much bigger clone sits one base away, suggesting this may be a read error. The rearrangement links TRBV12-3 or TRBV12-4 to TRBJ1-1, with D unresolved. CDR3 size: 15 residues. V was shortened by 0 bases and J by 4 bases, with 12 bases between the two germline ends. The CDR3 nucleotides read TGTGCCAGCAGTTTAGCAGCGTACGGGTCCACTGAAGCTTTCTTT. Translating gives CASSLAAYGSTEAFF.

This clonotype was observed a few times. The V call is TRBV4-2, the J call TRBJ2-6; the D is unclear. The CDR3 consists of 13 residues. Looked up from germline, CDR1 is LGHNA and CDR2 is YNFKEQ. Deletions cut 7 bases from V and 0 bases from J, with 4 bases between. CDR3: CASKDSGANVLTF. CDR3 nucleotides: TGTGCCAGCAAGGACTCTGGGGCCAACGTCCTGACTTTC.

The chain recombines TRBV5-1 with TRBJ1-3, with unresolved D. V was clipped by 6 bases and J by 0 bases, with 16 bases between them. The germline gives CDR1 SGHRS, CDR2 YFSETQ. The CDR3 contains 16 residues. In nucleotides, the CDR3 is TGCGCCAGCATCCGCGTATCCGGAAGCTCTGGAAACACCATATATTTT. This codes for CASIRVSGSSGNTIYF.

The chain is built from TRBV20-1 and TRBJ2-5; TRBD2 is a possible D gene (6 bases). V shed 2 bases and J shed 4 bases, with 17 bases lying between them. The germline V gene encodes CDR1 DFQATT and CDR2 SNEGSKA (reference sequence). The CDR3 totals 15 residues. CDR3 protein: CSARRPGLRGETQYF. CDR3 DNA sequence: TGCAGTGCTAGACGACCGGGACTGAGAGGAGAGACCCAGTACTTC.

This clonotype was seen only a few times. DNA of the CDR3: TGTGCCAGCAGCTTAGTCAAAGGCCCCAATCAGCCCCAGCATTTT. Amino acids: CASSLVKGPNQPQHF. The rearrangement links TRBV7-2 to TRBJ1-5; no reliable D call. With 1 base removed from V and 3 bases from J, the gap between germline ends came to 10 bases. The CDR3 extends over 15 amino acids. Germline V gene sequence: CDR1 SGHTA, CDR2 FQGNSA.

The chain employs TRBV6-2 or TRBV6-3 and TRBJ2-5; 8 bases fit TRBD1. The CDR3 spans 14 residues. V was pared by 6 bases and J by 2 bases, with 5 bases of the junction left unmatched. Germline lookup yields CDR1 MNHEY and CDR2 SVGEGT. In DNA form, the CDR3 reads TGTGCCAGCAGCGCCAGGGGGCCGCAAGAGACCCAGTACTTC. Residues: CASSARGPQETQYF.

This clonotype was recorded a few times. The V and J genes are TRBV11-2 and TRBJ2-5; TRBD2 aligns across 10 bases. The V gene's germline CDR1 is SGHAT and CDR2 FQNNGV. The junction had 8 bases not matched to a gene; V was cut back by 0 bases and J by 4 bases. CDR3 length: 17 amino acids. Written as DNA, the CDR3 is TGTGCCAGCAGCTTAGATCGTACTAGCGGGGTTTCAGAGACCCAGTACTTC. Its translation: CASSLDRTSGVSETQYF.

This clonotype was detected many times. The J gene is TRBJ1-4, the V gene TRBV20-1; D gene unclear. The CDR3 is made up of 15 amino acids. Trimming removed 6 bases from V and 3 bases from J, with 17 bases in between. Germline lookup yields CDR1 DFQATT and CDR2 SNEGSKA (reference sequence). CDR3 loop: CSAQRRTLANEKLFF. CDR3 coding DNA: TGCAGTGCCCAGAGAAGGACCCTAGCTAATGAAAAACTGTTTTTT.

V usage is TRBV6-1 and J usage is TRBJ2-5; a weak D match, TRBD2 (5 bases). V dropped 8 bases and J dropped 5 bases, with 15 bases sitting between them. Germline V gives CDR1 MNHNS, CDR2 SASEGT. The CDR3 spans 13 residues. The CDR3 region is CASGLSVWETQYF. DNA for the CDR3: TGTGCCAGCGGACTGTCTGTGTGGGAGACCCAGTACTTC.

This clonotype came up many times. The chain has TRBV2 and TRBJ2-7, with a possible D match to TRBD2 (5 bases). CDR1 and CDR2 (germline): SNHLY, FYNNEI. The CDR3 is made up of 12 amino acids. V gave up 6 bases and J gave up 3 bases, with 9 bases separating them. CDR3 in DNA: TGTGCCAGCAGGGGGAGCGGCTACGAGCAGTACTTC. Its translation is CASRGSGYEQYF.

Many counts were recorded for this clonotype. This chain uses TRBV12-3 or TRBV12-4 with TRBJ2-5; D is ambiguous. The length of the CDR3 is 14 residues. V gave up 1 base and J gave up 5 bases, with 11 bases separating them. CDR3 nucleotides: TGTGCCAGCAGTTTAGGGATTCGAACGGAGACCCAGTACTTC. Encoded protein: CASSLGIRTETQYF.

This clonotype was detected only a few times. DNA of the CDR3: TGTGCCAGCAGCTCCGGGACAGGGGAGGAGACCCAGTACTTC. Residues: CASSSGTGEETQYF. The rearrangement joins TRBV12-3 or TRBV12-4 to TRBJ2-5; 10 nucleotides match TRBD1. This CDR3 has 14 amino acids. The V segment lost 6 bases and the J segment 5 bases; nucleotides outside the gene matches: 6.

This clonotype came up a few times. The J gene is TRBJ1-5, the V gene TRBV20-1; D is unclear. The germline V gene encodes CDR1 DFQATT and CDR2 SNEGSKA (reference sequence). The CDR3 is 12 amino acids. Trimming took off 4 bases at V and 3 bases at J, with 7 bases between the two ends. CDR3: CSANSPNQPQHF. The CDR3 bases are TGCAGTGCTAACAGCCCCAATCAGCCCCAGCATTTT.

The sample holds many counts of this clonotype. The chain employs TRBV4-2 and TRBJ2-7; D remains ambiguous. V was clipped by 1 base and J by 0 bases, with 10 bases between them. The germline V gene has CDR1 LGHNA and CDR2 YNFKEQ. The CDR3 spans 15 residues. Written as DNA, the CDR3 is TGTGCCAGCAGCCAAGGACATCCGACCTCCTACGAGCAGTACTTC. Residues: CASSQGHPTSYEQYF.

This clonotype was found many times. The chain employs TRBV6-5 and TRBJ2-1; D remains ambiguous. The V and J ends lost 4 bases and 7 bases respectively, with 14 bases between them. Germline CDR1 is MNHEY and CDR2 is SVGAGI. The CDR3 runs to 14 residues. The CDR3 loop is CASSLSPVRNEQFF. CDR3 in DNA: TGTGCCAGCAGTTTATCCCCCGTACGTAATGAGCAGTTCTTC.

This clonotype was seen ten or more times. V usage is TRBV4-3 and J usage is TRBJ2-3, with 8 bases fitting TRBD2. CDR3 size: 18 residues. CDR1 LGHNA and CDR2 YSLEER come from the germline V gene. V shed 1 base, J shed 0 bases, and the junction held 9 bases outside the gene matches. The CDR3 loop is CASSQGKAGATSTDTQYF. CDR3 nucleotides: TGCGCCAGCAGCCAAGGGAAAGCGGGGGCTACTAGCACAGATACGCAGTATTTT.

This clonotype was seen many times. The rearrangement links TRBV20-1 to TRBJ2-2, with D possibly matching TRBD2 (7 bases). V lost 7 bases and J lost 9, with 18 bases in between. Germline V CDR1 and CDR2: DFQATT, SNEGSKA (reference sequence). The CDR3 extends over 13 amino acids. In DNA form, the CDR3 reads TGCAGTGTAGGGGGGGGTGGCCGTCGGGAGCTGTTTTTT. This gives the protein CSVGGGGRRELFF.

This clonotype was picked up many times. Without the conserved terminal phenylalanine or tryptophan, this CDR3 likely stems from a read error. The V call is TRBV7-9, the J call TRBJ1-1; D unclear. Germline CDR1 and CDR2: SEHNR and FQNEAQ (reference sequence). V was cut by 3 bases and J by 3 bases, with 8 bases left in between. The CDR3 totals 13 residues. The CDR3 region is CASSFGQYTEAFL. For the CDR3, the DNA is TGTGCCAGCAGCTTCGGCCAGTACACTGAAGCTTTCCTT.

This clonotype was counted a few times. The chain employs TRBV12-3 or TRBV12-4 and TRBJ1-5; the D gene is possibly TRBD1 (5 bases). The CDR3 consists of 14 residues. Trimming took 6 bases from V and 12 from J, leaving 21 bases between them. The CDR3 here is CASRRDSPSKIQHF. The CDR3 DNA reads as TGTGCCAGCAGACGCGACAGCCCTTCTAAAATCCAGCATTTT.

This clonotype was found many times. The chain joins TRBV10-3 to TRBJ1-1; unclear D gene. The CDR3 is 17 amino acids. The V and J ends lost 6 bases and 9 bases respectively, with 29 bases between them. The germline V gene encodes CDR1 ENHRY and CDR2 SYGVKD. CDR3 in amino acids: CAISPGDERDITVKAFF. The CDR3, as DNA: TGTGCCATCAGCCCCGGTGACGAGAGAGACATTACCGTGAAAGCTTTCTTT.

This chain joins TRBV7-3 and TRBJ2-7, with D uncertain. CDR1 is SGHTA and CDR2 is FQGTGA in the germline V gene. Between the trimmed V and J ends, which lost 1 base and 3 bases, there was a span of 7 bases. CDR3 length equals 13 residues. CDR3 sequence reads: CASSLRANYEQYF. CDR3 DNA: TGTGCCAGCAGCTTAAGGGCTAACTACGAGCAGTACTTC.

This clonotype appeared many times. The CDR3 reads CASSPATGFTAFF. In DNA, the CDR3 is TGTGCCAGCAGCCCTGCTACAGGGTTTACAGCTTTCTTT. The chain has TRBV7-3 and TRBJ1-1; D is possibly TRBD1 (6 bases). This CDR3 region has 13 residues. Germline V lookup: CDR1 SGHTA, CDR2 FQGTGA. V was cut by 5 bases and J by 10 bases, with 17 bases left in between.